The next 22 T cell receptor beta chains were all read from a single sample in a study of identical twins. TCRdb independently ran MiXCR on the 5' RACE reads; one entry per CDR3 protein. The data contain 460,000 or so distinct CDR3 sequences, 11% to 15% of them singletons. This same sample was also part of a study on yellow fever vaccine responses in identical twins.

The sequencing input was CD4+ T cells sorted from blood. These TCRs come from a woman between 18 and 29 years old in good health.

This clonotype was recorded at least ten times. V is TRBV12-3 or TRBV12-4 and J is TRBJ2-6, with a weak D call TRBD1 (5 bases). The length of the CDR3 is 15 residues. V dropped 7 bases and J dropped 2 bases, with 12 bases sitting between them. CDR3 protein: CASKPLGAGANVLTF. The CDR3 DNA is TGTGCCAGCAAACCCCTAGGGGCTGGGGCCAACGTCCTGACTTTC.

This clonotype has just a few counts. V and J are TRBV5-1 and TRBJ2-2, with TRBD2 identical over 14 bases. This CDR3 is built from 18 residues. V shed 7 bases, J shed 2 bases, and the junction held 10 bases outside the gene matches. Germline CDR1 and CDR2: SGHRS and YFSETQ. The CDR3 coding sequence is TGCGCCAGCCGAAAACCCGGGACTAGCGGGAGTAACACCGGGGAGCTGTTTTTT. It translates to CASRKPGTSGSNTGELFF.

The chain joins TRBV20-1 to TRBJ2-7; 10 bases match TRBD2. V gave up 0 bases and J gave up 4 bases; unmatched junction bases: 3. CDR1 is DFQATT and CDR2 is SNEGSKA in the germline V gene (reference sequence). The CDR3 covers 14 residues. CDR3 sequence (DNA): TGCAGTGCTAGAGAGGGGACTAGCGTTTACGAGCAGTACTTC. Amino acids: CSAREGTSVYEQYF.

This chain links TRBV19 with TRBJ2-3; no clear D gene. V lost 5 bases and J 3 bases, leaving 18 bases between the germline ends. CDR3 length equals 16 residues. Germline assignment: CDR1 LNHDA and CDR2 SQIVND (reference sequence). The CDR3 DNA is TGTGCCAGTAGTCTTGGTCGGTTTGGCGCTACAGATACGCAGTATTTT. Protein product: CASSLGRFGATDTQYF.

The CDR3 sequence: CASSQVGRGPGGANVLTF. The CDR3, as DNA: TGTGCCAGCAGCCAAGTTGGCAGGGGGCCAGGTGGGGCCAACGTCCTGACTTTC. V and J are TRBV14 and TRBJ2-6, with TRBD1 matching over 8 bases. This CDR3 comprises 18 residues. Per germline, CDR1 SGHDN and CDR2 FVKESK. V dropped 1 base and J dropped 3; count of bases not matched to a gene: 8.

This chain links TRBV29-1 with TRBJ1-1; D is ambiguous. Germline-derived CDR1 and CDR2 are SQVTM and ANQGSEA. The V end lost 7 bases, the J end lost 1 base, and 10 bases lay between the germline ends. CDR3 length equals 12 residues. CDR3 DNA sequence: TGCAGCGGGCGGGTGGGGAACACTGAAGCTTTCTTT. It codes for CSGRVGNTEAFF.

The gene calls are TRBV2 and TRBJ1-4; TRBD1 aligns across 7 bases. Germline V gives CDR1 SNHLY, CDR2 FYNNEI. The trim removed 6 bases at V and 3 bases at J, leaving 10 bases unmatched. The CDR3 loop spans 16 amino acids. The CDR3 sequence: CASSRRGQAANEKLFF. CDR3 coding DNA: TGTGCCAGCAGCAGAAGGGGGCAGGCGGCTAATGAAAAACTGTTTTTT.

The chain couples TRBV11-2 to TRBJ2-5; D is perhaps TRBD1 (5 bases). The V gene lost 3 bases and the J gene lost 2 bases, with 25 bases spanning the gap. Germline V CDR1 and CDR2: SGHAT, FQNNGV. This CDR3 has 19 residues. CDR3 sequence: CASSFGAQRPGRIQETQYF. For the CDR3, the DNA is TGTGCCAGCAGCTTTGGGGCGCAGCGCCCTGGGCGAATACAAGAGACCCAGTACTTC.

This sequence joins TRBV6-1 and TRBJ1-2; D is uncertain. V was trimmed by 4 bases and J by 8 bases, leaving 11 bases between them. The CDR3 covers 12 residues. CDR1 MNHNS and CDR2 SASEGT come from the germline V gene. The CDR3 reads CASSGTFGGYTF. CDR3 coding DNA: TGTGCCAGCAGTGGTACCTTCGGGGGCTACACCTTC.

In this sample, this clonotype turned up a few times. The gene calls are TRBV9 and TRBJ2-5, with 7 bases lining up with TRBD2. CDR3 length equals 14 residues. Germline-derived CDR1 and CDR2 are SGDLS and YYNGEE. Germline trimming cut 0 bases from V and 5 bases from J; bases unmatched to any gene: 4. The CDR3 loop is CASSVATSRETQYF. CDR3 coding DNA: TGTGCCAGCAGCGTAGCGACTAGCCGCGAGACCCAGTACTTC. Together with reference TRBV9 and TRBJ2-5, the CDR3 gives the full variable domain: DSGVTQTPKHLITATGQRVTLRCSPRSGDLSVYWYQQSLDQGLQFLIQYYNGEERAKGNILERFSAQQFPDLHSELNLSSLELGDSALYFCASSVATSRETQYFGPGTRLLVL.

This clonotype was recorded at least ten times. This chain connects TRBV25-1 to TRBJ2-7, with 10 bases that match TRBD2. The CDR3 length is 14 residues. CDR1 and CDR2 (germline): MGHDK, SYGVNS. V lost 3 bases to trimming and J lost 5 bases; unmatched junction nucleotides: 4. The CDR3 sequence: CASSDLGTSDEQYF. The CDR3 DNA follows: TGTGCCAGCAGTGACCTCGGGACTAGCGACGAGCAGTACTTC.

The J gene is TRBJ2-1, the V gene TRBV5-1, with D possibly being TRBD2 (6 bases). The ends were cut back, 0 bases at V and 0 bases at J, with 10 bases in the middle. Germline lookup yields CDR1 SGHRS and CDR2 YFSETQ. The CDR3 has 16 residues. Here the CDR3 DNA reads TGCGCCAGCAGCTTGGCCCCTAGCGCCTCCTACAATGAGCAGTTCTTC. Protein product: CASSLAPSASYNEQFF.

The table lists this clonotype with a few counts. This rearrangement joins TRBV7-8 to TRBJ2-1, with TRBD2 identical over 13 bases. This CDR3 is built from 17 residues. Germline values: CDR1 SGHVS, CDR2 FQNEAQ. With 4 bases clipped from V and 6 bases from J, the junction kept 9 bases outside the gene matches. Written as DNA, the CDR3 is TGTGCCAGCAGCTCGCATACTAGCGGGGGGGCCGGCAATGAGCAGTTCTTC. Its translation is CASSSHTSGGAGNEQFF.

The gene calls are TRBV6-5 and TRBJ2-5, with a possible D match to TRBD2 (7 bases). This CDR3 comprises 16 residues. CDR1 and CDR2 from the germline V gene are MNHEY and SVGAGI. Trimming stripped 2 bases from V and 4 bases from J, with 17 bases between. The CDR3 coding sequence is TGTGCCAGCAGTTACACGCCCGGGGGGCGTGGAGAGACCCAGTACTTC. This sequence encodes CASSYTPGGRGETQYF.

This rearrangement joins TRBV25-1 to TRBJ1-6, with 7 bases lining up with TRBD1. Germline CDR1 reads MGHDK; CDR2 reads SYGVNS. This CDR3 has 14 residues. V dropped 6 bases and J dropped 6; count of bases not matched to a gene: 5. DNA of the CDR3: TGTGCCAGCAGACAGGGACAGATTAATTCACCCCTCCACTTT. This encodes CASRQGQINSPLHF. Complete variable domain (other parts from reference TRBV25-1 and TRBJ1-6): EADIYQTPRYLVIGTGKKITLECSQTMGHDKMYWYQQDPGMELHLIHYSYGVNSTEKGDLSSESTVSRIRTEHFPLTLESARPSHTSQYLCASRQGQINSPLHFGNGTRLTVT.

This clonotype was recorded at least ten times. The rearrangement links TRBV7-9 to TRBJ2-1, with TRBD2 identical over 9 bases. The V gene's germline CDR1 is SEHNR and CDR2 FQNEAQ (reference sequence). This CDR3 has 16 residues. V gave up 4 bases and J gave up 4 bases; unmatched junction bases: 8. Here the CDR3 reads CASSSAVAGGYNEQFF. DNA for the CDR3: TGTGCCAGCAGCTCCGCGGTTGCGGGAGGGTACAATGAGCAGTTCTTC. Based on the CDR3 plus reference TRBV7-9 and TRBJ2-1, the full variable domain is DTGVSQNPRHKITKRGQNVTFRCDPISEHNRLYWYRQTLGQGPEFLTYFQNEAQLEKSRLLSDRFSAERPKGSFSTLEIQRTEQGDSAMYLCASSSAVAGGYNEQFFGPGTRLTVL.

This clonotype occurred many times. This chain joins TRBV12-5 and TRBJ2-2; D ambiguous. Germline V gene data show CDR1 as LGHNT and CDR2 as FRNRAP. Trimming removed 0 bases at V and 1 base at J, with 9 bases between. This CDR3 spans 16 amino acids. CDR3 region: CASGLVNSVNTGELFF. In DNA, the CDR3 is TGTGCTAGTGGTTTGGTGAATTCCGTGAACACCGGGGAGCTGTTTTTT.

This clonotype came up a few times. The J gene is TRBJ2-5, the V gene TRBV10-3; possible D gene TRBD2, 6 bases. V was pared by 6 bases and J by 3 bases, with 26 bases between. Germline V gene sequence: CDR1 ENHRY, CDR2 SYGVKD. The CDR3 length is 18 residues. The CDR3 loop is CAISKISTSLTGEETQYF. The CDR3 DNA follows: TGTGCCATCAGCAAAATAAGTACGTCTTTGACGGGGGAAGAGACCCAGTACTTC.

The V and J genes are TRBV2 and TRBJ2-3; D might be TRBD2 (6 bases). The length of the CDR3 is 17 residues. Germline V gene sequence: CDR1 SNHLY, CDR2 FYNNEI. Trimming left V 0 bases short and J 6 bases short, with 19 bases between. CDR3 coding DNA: TGTGCCAGCAGTGAAGCGCTAGGAGGGACTCGGATGGATACGCAGTATTTT. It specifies CASSEALGGTRMDTQYF.

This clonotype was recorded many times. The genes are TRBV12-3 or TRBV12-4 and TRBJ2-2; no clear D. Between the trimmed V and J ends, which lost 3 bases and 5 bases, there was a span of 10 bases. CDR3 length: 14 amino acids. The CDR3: CASSFSRDTGELFF. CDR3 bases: TGTGCCAGCAGTTTCTCTAGGGATACCGGGGAGCTGTTTTTT.

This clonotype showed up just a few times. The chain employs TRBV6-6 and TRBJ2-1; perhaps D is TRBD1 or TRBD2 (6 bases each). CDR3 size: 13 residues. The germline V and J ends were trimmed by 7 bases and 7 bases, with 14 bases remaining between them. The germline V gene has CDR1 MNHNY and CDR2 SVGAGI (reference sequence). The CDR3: CASTIQGRNEQFF. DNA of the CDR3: TGTGCCAGCACTATCCAGGGGAGGAATGAGCAGTTCTTC.

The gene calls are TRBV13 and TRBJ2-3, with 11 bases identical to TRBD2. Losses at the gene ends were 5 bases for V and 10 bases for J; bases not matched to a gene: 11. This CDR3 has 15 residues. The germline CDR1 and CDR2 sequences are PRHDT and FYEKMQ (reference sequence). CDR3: CASSRPTTSGMAQYF. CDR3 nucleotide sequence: TGTGCCAGCAGCCGTCCGACGACTAGCGGGATGGCGCAGTATTTT.